The clone carrying this T cell receptor beta chain was seen a few times. The sample is drawn from a study of blood T cell repertoires in COVID-19. Study information: The study drew acute and convalescent COVID-19 samples from the United States, Italy and Spain.

Original processing methods: Reference gene primer amplification in the assay estimated nucleated cell counts. Only in-frame clones appear in the TCRdb table, and some are missing; sequencing was by immunoSEQ multiplex PCR. V and J calls and clone size are those listed in that table; D and trimming were worked out from the DNA. Among 200,000 to 300,000 clones listed, about nine tenths were seen once. V shed 8 bases and J 0 bases; nucleotides not matched to a gene: 4. The CDR3 is made up of 13 amino acids. Germline loops: CDR1 SGHNT, CDR2 YYREEE (reference sequence). The TCR originated in a middle-aged woman with acute COVID-19. This rearrangement joins TRBV5-4 to TRBJ1-2; 7 positions agree with TRBD1. The sample comprised PBMCs or T cells enriched from blood (not recorded which). CDR3 in amino acids: CASRDRANYGYTF. The DNA of the CDR3 is TGTGCCAGTAGGGACAGAGCTAACTATGGCTACACCTTC.